The present TCR beta chain was sequenced within a study of cytomegalovirus exposure and HLA in healthy donors. Use of 60 Vbeta and 13 Jbeta primers characterized the PCR. Profiling relied on immunoSEQ multiplex PCR, and the TCRdb table lists in-frame clones only, not all of them. The data contain tens of thousands of clones, around 76% of them singletons. This sequence originates from a woman in her fifties or sixties in good health and CMV-seropositive. Input material: PBMCs.

The CDR3 DNA follows: TGCGCCAGCAGCTCAGTAGCGGGAGACTCCTACAATGAGCAGTTCTTC. Residues: CASSSVAGDSYNEQFF. This rearrangement joins TRBV5-1 to TRBJ2-1; 9 bases are a match to TRBD2. The ends lost 3 bases at V and 0 bases at J; junction bases unmatched: 4. The CDR3 is made up of 16 amino acids. Germline V CDR1 and CDR2: SGHRS, YFSETQ.